A selection of T cell receptor beta chains follows, all from one sample in a study of OX40 agonist ivuxolimab in advanced cancers. TCRdb's table, derived via immunoSEQ multiplex PCR, lists solely in-frame clones and lacks some. The sample shows about 61,000 clones, about four fifths of them seen only once. The sample here was CD4+ or CD8+ T cells sorted from blood, taken in a trial of the OX40 agonist ivuxolimab. The receptors shown here come from an adult with an advanced solid tumor such as melanoma, head and neck, liver or kidney cancer. CDR3s include the opening cysteine and the closing phenylalanine or tryptophan. The D gene is left open where the match is weak. Expanded clones get a size class; other rows say once, few or many, or leave the size out.

clone size: NA; J gene: TRBJ2-1; V gene: TRBV5-4; D gene: TRBD1; CDR3 DNA: TGTGCCAGCAGCTCCCAAACAGGGGGCAATGAGCAGTTCTTC; CDR3 protein: CASSSQTGGNEQFF
clone size: few; J gene: TRBJ1-5; V gene: TRBV2; D gene: NA; CDR3 DNA: TGTGCCAGCATAAGGGAATATCAACAGCCCCAGCATTTT; CDR3 protein: CASIREYQQPQHF
clone size: NA; J gene: TRBJ1-1; V gene: TRBV2; D gene: NA; CDR3 DNA: TGTGCCAGCAGTGAAGGCACTGAAGCTTTCTTT; CDR3 protein: CASSEGTEAFF
clone size: NA; J gene: TRBJ2-5; V gene: TRBV15; D gene: NA; CDR3 DNA: TGTGCCACCAGCACCAACTCGGACGGAGAAGAGACCCAGTACTTC; CDR3 protein: CATSTNSDGEETQYF
clone size: NA; J gene: TRBJ1-2; V gene: TRBV28; D gene: NA; CDR3 DNA: TGTGCCAGCAGTTTTAACCAGCAAGGTGGCTACACCTTC; CDR3 protein: CASSFNQQGGYTF
clone size: NA; J gene: TRBJ1-6; V gene: TRBV11-2; D gene: TRBD1; CDR3 DNA: TGTGCCAGCAGGATGACAGGGCATAATTCACCCCTCCACTTT; CDR3 protein: CASRMTGHNSPLHF
clone size: once; J gene: TRBJ2-2; V gene: TRBV7-7; D gene: NA; CDR3 DNA: TGTGCTAGCAGCTTACGAAGGGCTAGACCCAACACCGGGGAGCTGTTTTTT; CDR3 protein: CASSLRRARPNTGELFF
clone size: NA; J gene: TRBJ2-7; V gene: TRBV13; D gene: TRBD1; CDR3 DNA: TGTGCCAGCGCCCGTGAGGGTCAGGGGGCCTACGAGCAGTACTTC; CDR3 protein: CASAREGQGAYEQYF
clone size: medium-sized; J gene: TRBJ1-2; V gene: TRBV19; D gene: TRBD1; CDR3 DNA: TGTGCCAGTAGTATCCGGGCAGGGGGTGACGTTTATGGCTACACCTTC; CDR3 protein: CASSIRAGGDVYGYTF
clone size: NA; J gene: TRBJ2-7; V gene: TRBV11-2; D gene: TRBD2; CDR3 DNA: TGTGCCAGCAGCTTTAGCGGGGGTACTACCTACGAGCAGTACTTC; CDR3 protein: CASSFSGGTTYEQYF
clone size: NA; J gene: TRBJ2-5; V gene: TRBV7-2; D gene: NA; CDR3 DNA: TGTGCCAGCAGCTTAGAACTAGAGACCCAGTACTTC; CDR3 protein: CASSLELETQYF
clone size: NA; J gene: TRBJ1-1; V gene: TRBV6-1; D gene: NA; CDR3 DNA: TGTGCCAGCAGAGTTAAGAGGGGGAACACTGAAGCTTTCTTT; CDR3 protein: CASRVKRGNTEAFF
clone size: NA; J gene: TRBJ2-3; V gene: TRBV28; D gene: NA; CDR3 DNA: TGTGCCAGCAGCCTGACCAGGGCGCAGTATTTT; CDR3 protein: CASSLTRAQYF
clone size: NA; J gene: TRBJ2-3; V gene: TRBV6-1; D gene: TRBD2; CDR3 DNA: TGTGCCAGCAGCGAACGGACTAGCCTCATCACAGATACGCAGTATTTT; CDR3 protein: CASSERTSLITDTQYF
clone size: once; J gene: TRBJ2-5; V gene: TRBV19; D gene: NA; CDR3 DNA: TGTGCCAGTAGTCCAACCCAAGAGACCCAGTACTTC; CDR3 protein: CASSPTQETQYF
clone size: NA; J gene: TRBJ2-3; V gene: TRBV4-3; D gene: TRBD2; CDR3 DNA: TGCGCCAGCAGCCAATGGACTAGCGGCACAGATACGCAGTATTTT; CDR3 protein: CASSQWTSGTDTQYF
clone size: NA; J gene: TRBJ1-1; V gene: TRBV4-1; D gene: NA; CDR3 DNA: TGCGCCAGCAGCCAAGATAGTTCGAGACCGAACACTGAAGCTTTCTTT; CDR3 protein: CASSQDSSRPNTEAFF
clone size: NA; J gene: TRBJ1-2; V gene: TRBV19; D gene: NA; CDR3 DNA: TGTGCCAGTAGTATGGATGGGGGCTACACCTTC; CDR3 protein: CASSMDGGYTF
clone size: NA; J gene: TRBJ2-1; V gene: TRBV5-1; D gene: NA; CDR3 DNA: TGCGCCAGCAGCTTGGCAGATTTTTCCTACAATGAGCAGTTCTTC; CDR3 protein: CASSLADFSYNEQFF
clone size: NA; J gene: TRBJ1-1; V gene: TRBV13; D gene: NA; CDR3 DNA: TGTGCCAGCAGCTTGGCTTGGCAGGCGAACACTGAAGCTTTCTTT; CDR3 protein: CASSLAWQANTEAFF
clone size: NA; J gene: TRBJ1-4; V gene: TRBV28; D gene: NA; CDR3 DNA: TGTGCCAGCAGCTCGCCGCAGTCAACTAATGAAAAACTGTTTTTT; CDR3 protein: CASSSPQSTNEKLFF
clone size: NA; J gene: TRBJ1-2; V gene: TRBV5-1; D gene: NA; CDR3 DNA: TGCGCCAGCAGCTTGGGTGGGACTGACGGCTATGGCTACACCTTC; CDR3 protein: CASSLGGTDGYGYTF
clone size: NA; J gene: TRBJ1-4; V gene: TRBV7-2; D gene: NA; CDR3 DNA: TGTGCCAGCAGCTCTCGACAGGAGATGAAACTGTTTTTT; CDR3 protein: CASSSRQEMKLFF
clone size: NA; J gene: TRBJ2-7; V gene: TRBV15; D gene: TRBD2; CDR3 DNA: TGTGCCACCAGCAGGGGGCGAGGACTAGCGGGATACGAGCAGTACTTC; CDR3 protein: CATSRGRGLAGYEQYF
clone size: few; J gene: TRBJ1-2; V gene: TRBV28; D gene: TRBD1; CDR3 DNA: TGTGCCAGCACCCGGACAGGGGGTGGCTACACCTTC; CDR3 protein: CASTRTGGGYTF
clone size: NA; J gene: TRBJ2-3; V gene: TRBV4-2; D gene: NA; CDR3 DNA: TGTGCCAGCAGCCAAGATCCTAGGGGGTTCACAGATACGCAGTATTTT; CDR3 protein: CASSQDPRGFTDTQYF
clone size: NA; J gene: TRBJ1-2; V gene: TRBV6-6; D gene: TRBD1; CDR3 DNA: TGTGCCAGCAGCCCCCAGGGGGCTAACTATGGCTACACCTTC; CDR3 protein: CASSPQGANYGYTF
clone size: NA; J gene: TRBJ1-6; V gene: TRBV9; D gene: NA; CDR3 DNA: TGTGCCAGCAGCCCCCGAAGGGAAACACCCCTCCACTTT; CDR3 protein: CASSPRRETPLHF
clone size: few; J gene: TRBJ1-1; V gene: TRBV5-1; D gene: NA; CDR3 DNA: TGCGCCAGCAGCTTCCAGGGGAACACTGAAGCTTTCTTT; CDR3 protein: CASSFQGNTEAFF
clone size: NA; J gene: TRBJ1-1; V gene: TRBV7-6; D gene: TRBD1; CDR3 DNA: TGTGCCAGCAGCCCCCAGACAGGGAGGACTGAAGCTTTCTTT; CDR3 protein: CASSPQTGRTEAFF
clone size: NA; J gene: TRBJ2-1; V gene: TRBV18; D gene: NA; CDR3 DNA: TGTGCCAGCTCACCACTAGACGGGCTACTCAGCAATGAGCAGTTCTTC; CDR3 protein: CASSPLDGLLSNEQFF
clone size: NA; J gene: TRBJ1-4; V gene: TRBV27; D gene: NA; CDR3 DNA: TGTGCCAGCAGGGGTGGAGCAACTAATGAAAAACTGTTTTTT; CDR3 protein: CASRGGATNEKLFF
clone size: NA; J gene: TRBJ1-4; V gene: TRBV7-8; D gene: NA; CDR3 DNA: TGTGCCAGCAGTCAATGGACGGGCTATACTAATGAAAAACTGTTTTTT; CDR3 protein: CASSQWTGYTNEKLFF
clone size: NA; J gene: TRBJ1-2; V gene: TRBV7-9; D gene: NA; CDR3 DNA: TGTGCCAGCAGCTCCATAGTGGCGGGGTCTGGCTACACCTTC; CDR3 protein: CASSSIVAGSGYTF
clone size: NA; J gene: TRBJ1-1; V gene: TRBV14; D gene: NA; CDR3 DNA: TGTGCCAGCAGCCAGCCCCAGGGAGTGGGCCCCACTGAAGCTTTCTTT; CDR3 protein: CASSQPQGVGPTEAFF
clone size: NA; J gene: TRBJ1-3; V gene: TRBV7-2; D gene: NA; CDR3 DNA: TGTGCCAGCAGCTTAGACTTGGTGAACTCTGGAAACACCATATATTTT; CDR3 protein: CASSLDLVNSGNTIYF
clone size: NA; J gene: TRBJ1-1; V gene: TRBV7-9; D gene: NA; CDR3 DNA: TGTGCCAGCAGCTTAGCGGTGGGTCCCAACACTGAAGCTTTCTTT; CDR3 protein: CASSLAVGPNTEAFF
clone size: few; J gene: TRBJ2-2; V gene: TRBV2; D gene: NA; CDR3 DNA: TGTGCCAGCAGTGAAACAGTCACCGGGGAGCTGTTTTTT; CDR3 protein: CASSETVTGELFF
clone size: NA; J gene: TRBJ1-1; V gene: TRBV18; D gene: TRBD1; CDR3 DNA: TGTGCCAGCTCACCCGGGACAGGGGGGACCATTTGGAACACTGAAGCTTTCTTT; CDR3 protein: CASSPGTGGTIWNTEAFF
clone size: NA; J gene: TRBJ2-5; V gene: TRBV19; D gene: TRBD1; CDR3 DNA: TGTGCCAGTAATCCCTCCGGACAGGGAGAGACCCAGTACTTC; CDR3 protein: CASNPSGQGETQYF
clone size: NA; J gene: TRBJ2-2; V gene: TRBV7-7; D gene: TRBD1; CDR3 DNA: TGTGCTAGCAGCCCTCAGGGGGCGGTCGGGGAGCTGTTTTTT; CDR3 protein: CASSPQGAVGELFF
clone size: few; J gene: TRBJ2-1; V gene: TRBV5-4; D gene: NA; CDR3 DNA: TGTGCCAGCAGCTCCGGACTCGTGGGCAACAATGAGCAGTTCTTC; CDR3 protein: CASSSGLVGNNEQFF
clone size: NA; J gene: TRBJ1-2; V gene: TRBV6-5; D gene: NA; CDR3 DNA: TGTGCCAGCAGTTACTCGGAGGGATACGGCTACACCTTC; CDR3 protein: CASSYSEGYGYTF
clone size: NA; J gene: TRBJ1-2; V gene: TRBV4-3; D gene: NA; CDR3 DNA: TGCGCCAGCAGCCGAGAAGGACGGTACACCTTC; CDR3 protein: CASSREGRYTF
clone size: NA; J gene: TRBJ2-1; V gene: TRBV11-2; D gene: NA; CDR3 DNA: TGTGCCAGCAGCTTAAGAAGCGTTGGTGACAATGAGCAGTTCTTC; CDR3 protein: CASSLRSVGDNEQFF
clone size: NA; J gene: TRBJ1-5; V gene: TRBV30; D gene: NA; CDR3 DNA: TGTGCCTGGAGTAGGACGGTTAATCAGCCCCAGCATTTT; CDR3 protein: CAWSRTVNQPQHF
clone size: NA; J gene: TRBJ2-2; V gene: TRBV4-3; D gene: NA; CDR3 DNA: TGCGCCAGCAGCCAAGATACGTACACCGGGGAGCTGTTTTTT; CDR3 protein: CASSQDTYTGELFF
clone size: few; J gene: TRBJ1-6; V gene: TRBV6-5; D gene: TRBD1; CDR3 DNA: TGTGCCAGCAGTTACTCGCGGACAGGGGATTCACCCCTCCACTTT; CDR3 protein: CASSYSRTGDSPLHF
clone size: NA; J gene: TRBJ2-1; V gene: TRBV7-7; D gene: TRBD2; CDR3 DNA: TGTGCTAGCAGCTTGGGCGGGGGGCCCTACAATGAGCAGTTCTTC; CDR3 protein: CASSLGGGPYNEQFF
clone size: NA; J gene: TRBJ2-6; V gene: TRBV19; D gene: TRBD1; CDR3 DNA: TGTGCCAGTAGCCGGGACAGGGCCCCTGGGGCCAACGTCCTGACTTTC; CDR3 protein: CASSRDRAPGANVLTF
clone size: NA; J gene: TRBJ2-5; V gene: TRBV7-3; D gene: TRBD1; CDR3 DNA: TGTGCCAGCAGCTTAACGGTGACAGGGTTCGGGGAGCAGTACTTC; CDR3 protein: CASSLTVTGFGEQYF
clone size: NA; J gene: TRBJ2-3; V gene: TRBV7-9; D gene: NA; CDR3 DNA: TGTGCCAGCAGCCCAGGGACCCTGCACACAGATACGCAGTATTTT; CDR3 protein: CASSPGTLHTDTQYF
clone size: few; J gene: TRBJ2-5; V gene: TRBV5-1; D gene: TRBD1; CDR3 DNA: TGCGCCAGCAGCCCATACACGGGACAGGGTAAAGAGACCCAGTACTTC; CDR3 protein: CASSPYTGQGKETQYF
clone size: NA; J gene: TRBJ2-7; V gene: TRBV19; D gene: TRBD1; CDR3 DNA: TGTGCCAGTAACCCGACAGGGGTCGATGGAGGCGAGCAGTACTTC; CDR3 protein: CASNPTGVDGGEQYF